A single sample is the source of the 29 T cell receptor beta chains below, sequenced in a study of T cells in Graves' hyperthyroidism and ophthalmopathy. Amplified TCR beta CDR3 regions derived from RNA transcripts. HTBI primers were employed in a first-round RT-PCR of the TCR CDR3. Each CDR3 protein is one row after TCRdb ran MiXCR on the multiplex PCR reads. The sample has 500,000 to 750,000 distinct CDR3 sequences, approximately 14% seen once. The sample comprised blood. These receptors all stem from a woman aged 25 to 45 with Graves' hyperthyroidism.

The CDR3 bases are TGTGCCACCAGCAGGGACAAGTCTGGGGCCAACGTCCTGACTTTC. Protein: CATSRDKSGANVLTF. The chain carries TRBV15 and TRBJ2-6, with D perhaps TRBD1 (5 bases). V lost 3 bases and J lost 1, with 7 bases in between. The CDR3 spans 15 residues. Germline V gene lookup returns CDR1 LNHNV and CDR2 YYDKDF (reference sequence).

This clonotype was recorded many times. The chain combines TRBV6-1 with TRBJ2-3; D remains ambiguous. This CDR3 is 15 amino acids long. Germline V gene lookup returns CDR1 MNHNS and CDR2 SASEGT. V was pared by 7 bases and J by 0 bases, with 14 bases between. The CDR3 loop reads CASTLRIISTDTQYF. The CDR3 DNA reads as TGTGCCAGCACTCTGAGGATTATCAGCACAGATACGCAGTATTTT.

The rearrangement uses TRBV27 and TRBJ2-1; 12 nucleotides agree with TRBD2. CDR1 is MNHEY, CDR2 SMNVEV, per germline (reference sequence). This CDR3 comprises 19 residues. J lost 2 bases, V lost 6 bases, and 14 bases had no gene match. In DNA, the CDR3 is TGTGCCAGCAGCCTAGGGCGACTAGCGGGAGAACCTACCTACAATGAGCAGTTCTTC. This codes for CASSLGRLAGEPTYNEQFF.

Comments on this clonotype: A read error may explain this, as a much larger clone is one base away. This CDR3 is CSARFYSGSSTDTQYF. The CDR3 region has the DNA TGCAGTGCTAGGTTCTATAGCGGATCTAGCACAGATACGCAGTATTTT. This chain uses TRBV20-1 with TRBJ2-3, with D possibly being TRBD2 (6 bases). The CDR3 covers 16 residues. The V end lost 3 bases, the J end lost 0 bases, and 16 bases lay between the germline ends. Germline values: CDR1 DFQATT, CDR2 SNEGSKA (reference sequence).

This chain links TRBV9 with TRBJ2-3; perhaps TRBD2 as D (6 bases). Per germline, CDR1 SGDLS and CDR2 YYNGEE. The CDR3 spans 16 residues. Trimming removed 4 bases from V and 3 bases from J, with 18 bases in between. The CDR3 DNA is TGTGCCAGCAGCCCCCTTGGCGGGATTTCTACAGATACGCAGTATTTT. Translated, it gives CASSPLGGISTDTQYF. The full variable domain, with the rest looked up from reference TRBV9 and TRBJ2-3, is DSGVTQTPKHLITATGQRVTLRCSPRSGDLSVYWYQQSLDQGLQFLIQYYNGEERAKGNILERFSAQQFPDLHSELNLSSLELGDSALYFCASSPLGGISTDTQYFGPGTRLTVL.

This clonotype was counted at least ten times. The rearrangement links TRBV12-3 or TRBV12-4 to TRBJ1-5, with D perhaps matching TRBD1 (5 bases). V gave up 5 bases and J gave up 0 bases, with 23 bases separating them. The CDR3 is 19 amino acids. CDR3 nucleotides: TGTGCCAGCAGTGCCGAAACAGGCCTAGCTCCCTTTAGCAATCAGCCCCAGCATTTT. Residues: CASSAETGLAPFSNQPQHF.

V is TRBV18 and J is TRBJ1-1; TRBD1 might be the D (6 bases). Between the trimmed V and J ends, which lost 3 bases and 7 bases, there was a span of 12 bases. The CDR3 has 13 amino acids. Germline V gives CDR1 KGHSH, CDR2 LQKENI. The CDR3 loop is CASSPKGGVEAFF. The CDR3 nucleotides are TGTGCCAGCTCACCGAAGGGGGGCGTTGAAGCTTTCTTT.

A few counts support this clonotype. J is TRBJ2-1 and V is TRBV12-3 or TRBV12-4, with D hard to call. This CDR3 region has 15 residues. Between the trimmed V and J ends, which lost 2 bases and 3 bases, there was a span of 11 bases. CDR3 nucleotide sequence: TGTGCCAGCAGTTTAAACATCGACCGCTACAATGAGCAGTTCTTC. It is translated as CASSLNIDRYNEQFF.

This clonotype occurred a few times. The chain is built from TRBV25-1 and TRBJ2-2; D gene uncertain. The V and J ends lost 1 base and 6 bases respectively, with 3 bases between them. Looked up from germline, CDR1 is MGHDK and CDR2 is SYGVNS. The CDR3 loop spans 12 amino acids. CDR3 loop: CASSEWAGELFF. CDR3 DNA: TGTGCCAGCAGTGAATGGGCCGGGGAGCTGTTTTTT.

In this sample, this clonotype turned up a few times. V gene TRBV20-1 combines with J gene TRBJ1-3; no reliable D call. Trimming removed 7 bases from V and 0 bases from J, with 10 bases in between. The germline CDR1 and CDR2 sequences are DFQATT and SNEGSKA (reference sequence). CDR3 size: 13 residues. The CDR3 DNA follows: TGCAGTGTGGCCACTAACTCTGGAAACACCATATATTTT. Amino acids: CSVATNSGNTIYF.

This clonotype was found many times. The chain combines TRBV3-1 with TRBJ2-3, with D uncertain. Trimming left V 0 bases short and J 0 bases short, with 7 bases between. This CDR3 comprises 15 residues. Germline assignment: CDR1 LGHDT and CDR2 YNNKEL (reference sequence). CDR3 bases: TGTGCCAGCAGCCAAGACGCGGATAGCACAGATACGCAGTATTTT. Translation gives CASSQDADSTDTQYF.

This clonotype was counted between two and nine times. J is TRBJ2-3 and V is TRBV9; TRBD2 aligns across 9 bases. V shed 3 bases, J shed 0 bases, and the junction held 5 bases outside the gene matches. Germline V gives CDR1 SGDLS, CDR2 YYNGEE. The CDR3 sequence is 16 residues long. CDR3 coding DNA: TGTGCCAGCAGCGAGGGACTAGCAGTAAGCACAGATACGCAGTATTTT. It yields the protein CASSEGLAVSTDTQYF.

Ten or more counts support this clonotype. V gene TRBV27 combines with J gene TRBJ1-2; D gene ambiguous. This CDR3 region has 15 residues. V lost 8 bases and J 3 bases, leaving 19 bases between the germline ends. Germline V lookup: CDR1 MNHEY, CDR2 SMNVEV (reference sequence). CDR3 nucleotides: TGTGCCAGCGCTAGCCGACTCGGGCTGGACTATGGCTACACCTTC. Amino acids: CASASRLGLDYGYTF.

The chain links TRBV19 to TRBJ2-1; no firm D call. Germline lookup yields CDR1 LNHDA and CDR2 SQIVND (reference sequence). V lost 3 bases, J lost 4 bases, and 22 bases lay in between. The CDR3 is 18 amino acids. CDR3 bases: TGTGCCAGTAGTATTTCCCCCACGCAGCCGAGATTATACAATGAGCAGTTCTTC. Translated, it gives CASSISPTQPRLYNEQFF.

This clonotype was counted between two and nine times. CDR3 sequence: CASSQEGRNTGELFF. CDR3 bases: TGTGCCAGCAGCCAAGAAGGCAGGAACACCGGGGAGCTGTTTTTT. V is TRBV4-2 and J is TRBJ2-2; no definite D call. CDR3 length: 15 residues. V lost 0 bases and J 1 base, leaving 6 bases between the germline ends. Per the germline V gene, CDR1 is LGHNA and CDR2 is YNFKEQ.

Many counts were recorded for this clonotype. The V and J genes are TRBV7-9 and TRBJ2-1, with 9 nucleotides matching TRBD2. V dropped 0 bases and J dropped 9; count of bases not matched to a gene: 3. This CDR3 is built from 14 residues. Germline-derived CDR1 and CDR2 are SEHNR and FQNEAQ (reference sequence). DNA of the CDR3: TGTGCCAGCAGCTTAGCAGTTAGCGGGGGTGAGCAGTTCTTC. It encodes CASSLAVSGGEQFF.

The sample holds a few counts of this clonotype. The J gene is TRBJ2-7, the V gene TRBV7-9; 7 bases map to TRBD2. The germline gives CDR1 SEHNR, CDR2 FQNEAQ (reference sequence). V gave up 5 bases and J gave up 5 bases; unmatched junction bases: 12. The CDR3 is made up of 15 amino acids. The CDR3 sequence is CASSPSGIGTDEQYF. In nucleotides, the CDR3 is TGTGCCAGCAGCCCCAGCGGGATCGGGACTGACGAGCAGTACTTC.

This clonotype was detected a few times. V gene TRBV5-8 combines with J gene TRBJ2-7, with 7 bases that match TRBD2. J was trimmed by 5 bases and V by 4 bases; bases with no gene match: 12. CDR3 length: 15 residues. Looked up from germline, CDR1 is SGHTS and CDR2 is YDEGEE. This chain's CDR3 is CASSARALRGDEQYF. In DNA form, the CDR3 reads TGTGCCAGCAGCGCCCGCGCGCTTCGGGGGGACGAGCAGTACTTC.

This clonotype came up many times. V usage is TRBV10-3 and J usage is TRBJ1-2; the match to TRBD1 covers 9 bases. This CDR3 has 13 residues. Trimming took 6 bases from V and 6 from J; bases not matched to a gene: 5. CDR1 and CDR2 (germline): ENHRY, SYGVKD. CDR3 DNA sequence: TGTGCCATCAGACCGGACAGGGGAGATGGCTACACCTTC. Translating gives CAIRPDRGDGYTF.

This clonotype was counted ten times or more. The chain has TRBV11-2 and TRBJ1-6, with TRBD1 identical over 9 bases. Per the germline V gene, CDR1 is SGHAT and CDR2 is FQNNGV. Germline trimming cut 5 bases from V and 7 bases from J; bases unmatched to any gene: 6. The CDR3 sequence is 15 residues long. The CDR3, as DNA: TGTGCCAGCAGCCCGCCGGGGACAGGGAATTCACCCCTCCACTTT. Residues: CASSPPGTGNSPLHF.

This clonotype was seen repeatedly, ten times or more. The chain joins TRBV30 to TRBJ1-1; D is uncertain. The CDR3 is 14 residues long. V lost 2 bases and J lost 3, with 13 bases in between. Germline-derived CDR1 and CDR2 are GTSNPN and SVGIG (reference sequence). The CDR3: CAWSRPLAYTEAFF. DNA of the CDR3: TGTGCCTGGAGTCGCCCCCTTGCGTACACTGAAGCTTTCTTT.

This clonotype was recorded at least ten times. V gene TRBV6-5 combines with J gene TRBJ1-4, with 8 bases that match TRBD1. This CDR3 region has 15 residues. CDR1 and CDR2 (germline): MNHEY, SVGAGI. V lost 2 bases to trimming and J lost 4 bases; unmatched junction nucleotides: 3. In DNA, the CDR3 is TGTGCCAGCAGTTACCTCGGACAGGGTAATGAAAAACTGTTTTTT. Protein: CASSYLGQGNEKLFF.

This chain uses TRBV5-1 with TRBJ2-4, with D tentatively TRBD1 or TRBD2 (5 bases each). The CDR3 runs to 14 residues. Germline V gives CDR1 SGHRS, CDR2 YFSETQ. Trimming left V 2 bases short and J 9 bases short, with 15 bases between. Here the CDR3 DNA reads TGCGCCAGCAGCTTACTAGAGGGGCCTGCCATTCAGTACTTC. Translated: CASSLLEGPAIQYF. Full variable domain (missing parts from reference TRBV5-1 and TRBJ2-4): KAGVTQTPRYLIKTRGQQVTLSCSPISGHRSVSWYQQTPGQGLQFLFEYFSETQRNKGNFPGRFSGRQFSNSRSEMNVSTLELGDSALYLCASSLLEGPAIQYFGAGTRLSVL.

At least ten counts were recorded for this clonotype. This chain links TRBV7-7 with TRBJ1-5; 7 positions agree with TRBD1. After removal of 11 bases from V and 2 bases from J, the junction contained 9 bases not matched to a gene. CDR1 SSHAT and CDR2 FNYEAQ come from the germline V gene (reference sequence). The CDR3 runs to 14 residues. The DNA of the CDR3 is TGTGCCCCCGGGGACAGACAAGGCAATCAGCCCCAGCATTTT. Translating it yields CAPGDRQGNQPQHF.

The chain links TRBV11-2 to TRBJ1-2; 7 bases are a match to TRBD1. Germline V CDR1 and CDR2: SGHAT, FQNNGV. The CDR3 has 15 residues. Trimming removed 5 bases from V and 1 base from J; junction bases left unmatched: 7. As DNA, the CDR3 is TGTGCCAGCAGCCCGACGACAGGGAATAACTATGGCTACACCTTC. This sequence encodes CASSPTTGNNYGYTF. The variable domain in full, with the rest retrieved from reference TRBV11-2 and TRBJ1-2, is EAGVAQSPRYKIIEKRQSVAFWCNPISGHATLYWYQQILGQGPKLLIQFQNNGVVDDSQLPKDRFSAERLKGVDSTLKIQPAKLEDSAVYLCASSPTTGNNYGYTFGSGTRLTVV.

This clonotype occurred many times. V usage is TRBV11-1 and J usage is TRBJ2-1; 12 nucleotides line up with TRBD2. Trimming took 3 bases from V and 8 from J; bases not matched to a gene: 5. This CDR3 spans 15 amino acids. The germline V gene has CDR1 SGHAT and CDR2 FQDESV (reference sequence). The CDR3 loop is CASSLILAGGDEQFF. The CDR3 DNA reads as TGTGCCAGCAGCTTGATACTAGCGGGAGGTGATGAGCAGTTCTTC.

Ten or more counts support this clonotype. The chain joins TRBV11-2 to TRBJ2-7; 7 bases match TRBD2. This CDR3 has 15 residues. The J segment lost 7 bases and the V segment lost 1 base, leaving 10 bases of the junction unmatched. Germline V gene sequence: CDR1 SGHAT, CDR2 FQNNGV. CDR3: CASSLGLGEGAEQYF. The CDR3 DNA sequence: TGTGCCAGCAGCTTAGGTTTGGGGGAGGGCGCGGAGCAGTACTTC.

This clonotype was detected ten times or more. The chain carries TRBV3-1 and TRBJ2-7; 11 nucleotides match TRBD2. This CDR3 region has 15 residues. Germline V CDR1 and CDR2: LGHDT, YNNKEL (reference sequence). Losses at the gene ends were 3 bases for V and 7 bases for J; bases not matched to a gene: 8. In nucleotides, the CDR3 is TGTGCCAGCAGCCAGATAGCGGGAGGGCCGGGGGAGCAGTACTTC. Protein product: CASSQIAGGPGEQYF.

This clonotype has more than one count but fewer than ten. This chain uses TRBV20-1 with TRBJ2-3, with unresolved D. The germline V gene encodes CDR1 DFQATT and CDR2 SNEGSKA (reference sequence). Trimming left V 1 base short and J 1 base short, with 9 bases between. The CDR3 has 14 residues. CDR3 DNA sequence: TGCAGTGCTAGAGCTATTTTTGGCACAGATACGCAGTATTTT. Encoded protein: CSARAIFGTDTQYF.